This T cell receptor beta chain appears in the sequencing data of a study of blood T cell repertoires in COVID-19. About the study: The samples span acute and convalescent COVID-19 from the United States, Italy and Spain. PBMCs, B-cell-depleted T cells, or T cells were the source of the cDNA or gDNA that made up the material.

CDR1 and CDR2 from the germline V gene are SEHNR and FQNEAQ (reference sequence). The CDR3 contains 16 residues. V was clipped by 2 bases and J by 0 bases, with 12 bases between them. Original processing notes: Counts of nucleated cells, estimated from reference gene primer amplification, were obtained. TCRdb's copy holds only in-frame clones and misses some; the assay was immunoSEQ multiplex PCR. Clone size and the V and J calls come from that table; the DNA yielded D and trimming. The profile shows about 150,000 clones, more than 70% of them singletons. V and J are TRBV7-9 and TRBJ2-3; possible D gene TRBD2, 5 bases. This sequence originates from a woman aged 45-65 years with acute or convalescent COVID-19. The sequenced sample consisted of peripheral blood. For the CDR3, the DNA is TGTGCCAGCAGCTTACGAAGCGGCTCTAGCACAGATACGCAGTATTTT. It encodes CASSLRSGSSTDTQYF.